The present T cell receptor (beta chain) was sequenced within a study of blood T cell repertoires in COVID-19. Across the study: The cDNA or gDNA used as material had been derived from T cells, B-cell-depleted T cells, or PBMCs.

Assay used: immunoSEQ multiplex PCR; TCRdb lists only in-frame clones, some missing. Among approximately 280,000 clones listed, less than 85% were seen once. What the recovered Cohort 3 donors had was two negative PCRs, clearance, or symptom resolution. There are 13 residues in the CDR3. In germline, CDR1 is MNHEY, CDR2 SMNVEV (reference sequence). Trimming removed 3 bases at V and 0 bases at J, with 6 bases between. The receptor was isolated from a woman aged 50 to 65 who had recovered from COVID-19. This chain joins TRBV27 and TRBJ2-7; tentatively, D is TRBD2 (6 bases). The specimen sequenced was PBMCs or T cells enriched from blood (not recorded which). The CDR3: CASSLGGSYEQYF. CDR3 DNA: TGTGCCAGCAGTTTGGGGGGCTCCTACGAGCAGTACTTC.